This T cell receptor beta chain was identified in a study of blood T cell repertoires in COVID-19. Overall study: The origin of the acute and convalescent COVID-19 samples was the United States, Italy and Spain. PBMCs, B-cell-depleted T cells, or T cells provided the cDNA or gDNA that made up the material.

Only in-frame clones appear in the TCRdb table, and some are missing; sequencing was by immunoSEQ multiplex PCR. The sample includes a few hundred thousand clones, about 88% seen only once; the top ten take 3.5% to 5%. Germline V gives CDR1 SGHAT, CDR2 FQNNGV. This CDR3 is 12 amino acids long. J was trimmed by 6 bases and V by 6 bases; bases with no gene match: 4. This clone was counted a single time. The sequencing input was peripheral blood. The V call is TRBV11-2, the J call TRBJ1-2; 7 bases fit TRBD1. The source is a woman in her thirties or forties who had recovered from COVID-19. CDR3: CASRTGSDGYTF. The DNA of the CDR3 is TGTGCCAGCAGGACAGGGAGTGATGGCTACACCTTC.